The 17 T cell receptor beta chains given below trace back to one sample, sequenced in a study of blood T cell repertoires in COVID-19. Clones were sequenced by immunoSEQ multiplex PCR, and TCRdb holds only the in-frame ones, with some missing. The repertoire holds 150,000 to 200,000 clones, with 70% to 85% as singletons. Sequenced input: PBMCs or T cells enriched from blood (not recorded which). These receptors all stem from a man between 50 and 59 years old who had recovered from COVID-19.

The chain couples TRBV5-4 to TRBJ1-2; 11 nucleotides match TRBD1. Unmatched junction bases numbered 5, after V lost 7 bases and J lost 0 bases. This CDR3 spans 15 amino acids. Germline lookup yields CDR1 SGHNT and CDR2 YYREEE (reference sequence). The CDR3 is CASGGTGGTNYGYTF. Written as DNA, the CDR3 is TGTGCCAGCGGGGGGACAGGGGGAACTAACTATGGCTACACCTTC.

In the case of this clone: Other nucleotide sequences in the sample specify the same CDR3. The CDR3, as DNA: TGTGCCAGCAGTTTATACGCCGGGGTCACAGATACGCAGTATTTT. Translation: CASSLYAGVTDTQYF. The chain links TRBV27 to TRBJ2-3; a possible D gene is TRBD2 (5 bases). Germline CDR1 and CDR2: MNHEY and SMNVEV (reference sequence). The CDR3 runs 15 residues. V lost 1 base and J 2 bases, leaving 10 bases between the germline ends.

The chain uses TRBV6-1 and TRBJ2-3; no reliable D call. With 2 bases removed from V and 1 base from J, the gap between germline ends came to 10 bases. Germline assignment: CDR1 MNHNS and CDR2 SASEGT. The CDR3 extends over 15 amino acids. As DNA, the CDR3 is TGTGCCAGCAGTGAATCAAACTACCGCACAGATACGCAGTATTTT. Its translation is CASSESNYRTDTQYF.

The rearrangement uses TRBV6-5 and TRBJ2-7, with 11 bases lining up with TRBD1. J gave up 4 bases and V 2 bases, and 7 bases lay outside the gene matches. The germline V gene encodes CDR1 MNHEY and CDR2 SVGAGI. This CDR3 region has 16 residues. The CDR3 is CASSYPRTGGGYEQYF. Written as DNA, the CDR3 is TGTGCCAGCAGTTACCCCCGGACAGGGGGCGGATACGAGCAGTACTTC.

In DNA form, the CDR3 reads TGCGCCAGTAAAACAGTCGGGGACAGGGGACCCGAAGCTTTCTTT. As protein: CASKTVGDRGPEAFF. The chain combines TRBV5-1 with TRBJ1-1; 10 nucleotides align to TRBD1. The junction had 15 bases not matched to a gene; V was cut back by 8 bases and J by 8 bases. This CDR3 spans 15 amino acids. Germline-derived CDR1 and CDR2 are SGHRS and YFSETQ. Combining the CDR3 with reference TRBV5-1 and TRBJ1-1 gives the whole variable domain KAGVTQTPRYLIKTRGQQVTLSCSPISGHRSVSWYQQTPGQGLQFLFEYFSETQRNKGNFPGRFSGRQFSNSRSEMNVSTLELGDSALYLCASKTVGDRGPEAFFGQGTRLTVV.

The J gene is TRBJ1-3, the V gene TRBV27; D is possibly TRBD1 (5 bases). CDR1 is MNHEY and CDR2 is SMNVEV in the germline V gene (reference sequence). The CDR3 consists of 15 residues. V was clipped by 6 bases and J by 0 bases, with 12 bases between them. This CDR3 reads CASRRTGDSGNTIYF. The CDR3 bases are TGTGCCAGCAGGCGAACAGGAGACTCTGGAAACACCATATATTTT.

The chain employs TRBV9 and TRBJ2-7; 9 nucleotides agree with TRBD2. CDR3 size: 16 residues. V shed 2 bases and J 7 bases; nucleotides not matched to a gene: 13. Per germline, CDR1 SGDLS and CDR2 YYNGEE. In nucleotides, the CDR3 is TGTGCCAGCAGCGTCCAAATGCTAGCGGGGCGGGGGGAGCAGTACTTC. It encodes CASSVQMLAGRGEQYF.

V gene TRBV28 combines with J gene TRBJ1-6; no firm D call. CDR3 length: 19 amino acids. V was trimmed by 6 bases and J by 8 bases, leaving 29 bases between them. Germline V gives CDR1 MDHEN, CDR2 SYDVKM. Here the CDR3 reads CASSPSKLWNLSPHSPLHF. Here the CDR3 DNA reads TGTGCCAGCAGCCCTAGTAAATTATGGAACCTTTCCCCTCATTCACCCCTCCACTTT.

The rearrangement joins TRBV7-2 to TRBJ2-7; the match to TRBD2 covers 9 bases. CDR3 length equals 15 residues. Germline CDR1 and CDR2: SGHTA and FQGNSA. V was clipped by 1 base and J by 2 bases; unmatched bases: 3. DNA for the CDR3: TGTGCCAGCAGCTTAGTCCCTAGCGGGGCCTACGAGCAGTACTTC. It translates to CASSLVPSGAYEQYF.

CDR3 in DNA: TGCGCCAGCAGTGAGGGCAGGTCGAACACTGAAGCTTTCTTT. As protein: CASSEGRSNTEAFF. The chain carries TRBV10-1 and TRBJ1-1, with D unclear. The CDR3 contains 14 residues. Trimming removed 2 bases at V and 1 base at J, with 8 bases between. Germline V CDR1 and CDR2: WNHNN, SYGVQD (reference sequence).

The J gene is TRBJ2-7, the V gene TRBV7-2; D remains ambiguous. Trimming left V 2 bases short and J 0 bases short, with 11 bases between. Germline lookup yields CDR1 SGHTA and CDR2 FQGNSA. There are 15 residues in the CDR3. The CDR3 coding sequence is TGTGCCAGCAGCTTATCAGCAGGCCTCTCCTACGAGCAGTACTTC. Its protein product is CASSLSAGLSYEQYF.

In its sample, this clone was seen once. J is TRBJ2-1 and V is TRBV28, with 12 bases matching TRBD1. The CDR3 is 16 amino acids. The V and J ends lost 5 bases and 6 bases, in that order; junction bases with no gene match: 8. The germline V gene encodes CDR1 MDHEN and CDR2 SYDVKM. The CDR3 reads CASSIGGDRGRNEQFF. CDR3 DNA: TGTGCCAGCAGTATAGGGGGGGACAGGGGGCGCAATGAGCAGTTCTTC.

J is TRBJ2-5 and V is TRBV4-1; 15 bases fit TRBD2. In germline, CDR1 is MGHRA, CDR2 YSYEKL. J lost 6 bases, V lost 3 bases, and 8 bases had no gene match. The CDR3 has 17 residues. The CDR3 nucleotides are TGCGCCAGCAGCCAGGGACTAGCGGGGGGATCCGGGAAGACCCAGTACTTC. Translating gives CASSQGLAGGSGKTQYF.

This clone has a handful of counts. The rearrangement joins TRBV5-4 to TRBJ2-6, with D maybe TRBD1 (5 bases). V was trimmed by 5 bases and J by 1 base, leaving 19 bases between them. The CDR3 has 18 residues. Germline CDR1 and CDR2: SGHNT and YYREEE (reference sequence). The CDR3 region is CASSLPGAGVSGANVLTF. The CDR3 coding sequence is TGTGCCAGCAGTTTGCCTGGGGCAGGCGTTTCTGGGGCCAACGTCCTGACTTTC.

This sequence joins TRBV5-1 and TRBJ2-5, with TRBD1 identical over 12 bases. CDR3 length: 15 amino acids. Germline V gives CDR1 SGHRS, CDR2 YFSETQ. J was trimmed by 5 bases and V by 4 bases; bases with no gene match: 6. The CDR3 loop is CASSIGTGGLETQYF. CDR3 DNA sequence: TGCGCCAGCAGCATAGGGACAGGGGGCCTGGAGACCCAGTACTTC.

The chain couples TRBV7-2 to TRBJ2-1; 11 nucleotides match TRBD2. Germline V gene sequence: CDR1 SGHTA, CDR2 FQGNSA. V lost 7 bases to trimming and J lost 13 bases; unmatched junction nucleotides: 18. The CDR3 runs to 16 residues. The CDR3 loop reads CASKEAFGIAGGYQFF. CDR3 bases: TGTGCCAGCAAGGAGGCCTTCGGTATAGCGGGGGGGTATCAGTTCTTC.

V usage is TRBV7-2 and J usage is TRBJ2-7, with 8 nucleotides matching TRBD2. Per germline, CDR1 SGHTA and CDR2 FQGNSA. Germline trimming cut 5 bases from V and 3 bases from J; bases unmatched to any gene: 9. CDR3 size: 15 residues. The CDR3 is CASSPGLAAFYEQYF. The CDR3 DNA follows: TGTGCCAGCAGCCCCGGACTAGCAGCCTTCTACGAGCAGTACTTC.